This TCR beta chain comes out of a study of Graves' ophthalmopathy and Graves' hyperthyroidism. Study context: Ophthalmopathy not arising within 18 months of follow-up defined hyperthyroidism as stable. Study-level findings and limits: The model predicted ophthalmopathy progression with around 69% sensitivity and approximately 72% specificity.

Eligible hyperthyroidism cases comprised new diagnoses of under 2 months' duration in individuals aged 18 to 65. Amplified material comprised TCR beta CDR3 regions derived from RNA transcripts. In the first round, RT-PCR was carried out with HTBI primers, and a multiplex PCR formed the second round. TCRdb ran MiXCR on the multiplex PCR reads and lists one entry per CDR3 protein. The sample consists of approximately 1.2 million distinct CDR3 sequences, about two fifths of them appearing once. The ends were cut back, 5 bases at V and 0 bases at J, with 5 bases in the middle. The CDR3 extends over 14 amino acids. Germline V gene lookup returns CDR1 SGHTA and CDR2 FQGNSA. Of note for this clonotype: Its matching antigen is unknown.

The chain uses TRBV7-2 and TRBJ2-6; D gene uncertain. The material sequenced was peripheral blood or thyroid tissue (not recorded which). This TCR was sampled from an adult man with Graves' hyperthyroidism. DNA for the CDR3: TGTGCCAGCAGCCGACACTCTGGGGCCAACGTCCTGACTTTC. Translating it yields CASSRHSGANVLTF.